This TCR beta chain originates from a study of blood T cell repertoires in COVID-19. Participant ages covered roughly 18 to 89 years across 25 or so US areas. The CDR3 is 15 residues long. Germline CDR1 reads SGHRS; CDR2 reads YFSETQ. J was trimmed by 6 bases and V by 2 bases; bases with no gene match: 8. This clone was recorded a few times. Measured with immunoSEQ multiplex PCR; TCRdb has only the in-frame clones, and not every one. The sample records a few hundred thousand clones, about 90% being singletons. J is TRBJ1-1 and V is TRBV5-1; 9 bases fit TRBD1. Sequenced input: PBMCs or T cells enriched from blood (not recorded which). The receptor was isolated from a woman aged 45-65 years who had been exposed to COVID-19. CDR3 nucleotides: TGCGCCAGCAGCTTCACGACAGGGGGTTATTCTGAAGCTTTCTTT. It codes for CASSFTTGGYSEAFF.